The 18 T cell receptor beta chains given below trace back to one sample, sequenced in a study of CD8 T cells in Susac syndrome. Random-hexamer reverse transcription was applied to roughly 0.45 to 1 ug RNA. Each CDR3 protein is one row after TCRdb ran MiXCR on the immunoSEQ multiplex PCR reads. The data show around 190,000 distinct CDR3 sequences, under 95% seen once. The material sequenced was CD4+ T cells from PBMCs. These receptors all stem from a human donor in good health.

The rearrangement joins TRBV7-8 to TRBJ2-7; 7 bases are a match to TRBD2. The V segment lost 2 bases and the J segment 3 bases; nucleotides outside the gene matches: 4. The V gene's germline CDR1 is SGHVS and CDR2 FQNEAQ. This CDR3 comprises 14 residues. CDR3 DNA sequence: TGTGCCAGCAGCTTACAGCGGGGCTACTACGAGCAGTACTTC. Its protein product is CASSLQRGYYEQYF.

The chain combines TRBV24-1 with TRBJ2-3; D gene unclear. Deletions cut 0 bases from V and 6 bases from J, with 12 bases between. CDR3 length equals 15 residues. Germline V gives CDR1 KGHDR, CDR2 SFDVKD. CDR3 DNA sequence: TGTGCCACCAGTGATTTGGGATCGATAGGGGATACGCAGTATTTT. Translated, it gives CATSDLGSIGDTQYF.

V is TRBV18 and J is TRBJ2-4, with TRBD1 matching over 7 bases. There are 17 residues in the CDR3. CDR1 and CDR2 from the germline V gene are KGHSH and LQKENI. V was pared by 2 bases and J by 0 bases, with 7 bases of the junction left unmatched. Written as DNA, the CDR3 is TGTGCCAGCTCACCATCCGGGACAGTACTAGCCAAAAACATTCAGTACTTC. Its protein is CASSPSGTVLAKNIQYF.

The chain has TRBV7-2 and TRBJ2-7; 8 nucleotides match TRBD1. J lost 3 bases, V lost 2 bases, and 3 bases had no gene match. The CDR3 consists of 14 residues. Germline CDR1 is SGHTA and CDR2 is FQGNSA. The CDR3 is CASSLSGGVYEQYV. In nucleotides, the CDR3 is TGTGCCAGCAGCTTATCAGGGGGCGTCTACGAGCAGTACGTC.

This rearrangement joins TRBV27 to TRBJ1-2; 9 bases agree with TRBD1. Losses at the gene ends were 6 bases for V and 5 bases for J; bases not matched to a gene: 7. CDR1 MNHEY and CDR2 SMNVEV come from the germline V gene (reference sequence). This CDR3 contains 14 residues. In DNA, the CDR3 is TGTGCCAGCAGGCCCCGGACAGGGGATTATGGCTACACCTTC. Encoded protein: CASRPRTGDYGYTF.

The CDR3 is CASTEVGGNTEAFF. In DNA, the CDR3 is TGTGCCAGCACCGAGGTCGGGGGAAACACTGAAGCTTTCTTT. This chain connects TRBV7-9 to TRBJ1-1; perhaps TRBD1 as D (5 bases). The CDR3 sequence is 14 residues long. Trimming left V 7 bases short and J 2 bases short, with 14 bases between. Germline V gives CDR1 SEHNR, CDR2 FQNEAQ (reference sequence).

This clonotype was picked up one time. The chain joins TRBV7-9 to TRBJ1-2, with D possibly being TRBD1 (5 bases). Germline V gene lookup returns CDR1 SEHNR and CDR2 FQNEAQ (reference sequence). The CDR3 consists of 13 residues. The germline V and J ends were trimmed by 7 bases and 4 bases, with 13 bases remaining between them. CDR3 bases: TGTGCCAGCACCCCGACAGCCTTCTATGGCTACACCTTC. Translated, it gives CASTPTAFYGYTF.

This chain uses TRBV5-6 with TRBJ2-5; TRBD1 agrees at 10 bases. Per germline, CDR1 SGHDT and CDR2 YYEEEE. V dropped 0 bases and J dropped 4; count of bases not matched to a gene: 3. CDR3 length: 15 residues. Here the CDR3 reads CASSLVDRGSETQYF. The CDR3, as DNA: TGTGCCAGCAGCTTGGTGGACAGGGGGTCAGAGACCCAGTACTTC.

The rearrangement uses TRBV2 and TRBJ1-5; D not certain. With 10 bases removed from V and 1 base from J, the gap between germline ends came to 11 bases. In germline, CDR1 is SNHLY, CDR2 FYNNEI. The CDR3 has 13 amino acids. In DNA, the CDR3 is TGTGCCACCTCCGACCGGAGCAATCAGCCCCAGCATTTT. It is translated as CATSDRSNQPQHF. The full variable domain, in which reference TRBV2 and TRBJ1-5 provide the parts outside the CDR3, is EPEVTQTPSHQVTQMGQEVILRCVPISNHLYFYWYRQILGQKVEFLVSFYNNEISEKSEIFDDQFSVERPDGSNFTLKIRSTKLEDSAMYFCATSDRSNQPQHFGDGTRLSIL.

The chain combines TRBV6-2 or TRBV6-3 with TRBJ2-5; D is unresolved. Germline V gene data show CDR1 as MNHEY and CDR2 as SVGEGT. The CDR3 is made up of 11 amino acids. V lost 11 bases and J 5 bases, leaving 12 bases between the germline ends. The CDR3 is CASSDWETQYF. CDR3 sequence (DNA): TGTGCCTCTTCTGACTGGGAGACCCAGTACTTC.

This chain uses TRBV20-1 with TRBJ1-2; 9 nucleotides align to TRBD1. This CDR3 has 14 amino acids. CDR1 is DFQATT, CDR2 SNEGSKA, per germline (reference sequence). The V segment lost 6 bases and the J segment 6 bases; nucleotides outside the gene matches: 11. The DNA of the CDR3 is TGCAGTGCAAAAAACCGGGACAGGGCGCATGGCTACACCTTC. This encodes CSAKNRDRAHGYTF.

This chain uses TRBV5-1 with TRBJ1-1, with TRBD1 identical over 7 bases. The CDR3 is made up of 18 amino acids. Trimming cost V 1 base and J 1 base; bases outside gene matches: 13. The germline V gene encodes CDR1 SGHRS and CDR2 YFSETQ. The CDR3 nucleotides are TGCGCCAGCAGCTTGTTTACAGGGGCGGTAACCAAGAACACTGAAGCTTTCTTT. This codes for CASSLFTGAVTKNTEAFF.

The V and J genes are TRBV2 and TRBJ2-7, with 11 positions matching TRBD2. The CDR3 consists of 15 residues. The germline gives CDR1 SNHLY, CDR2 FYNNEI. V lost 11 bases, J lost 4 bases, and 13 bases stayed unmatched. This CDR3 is CACQGLAGGRYEQYF. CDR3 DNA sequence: TGTGCCTGCCAAGGGCTAGCGGGGGGTCGGTACGAGCAGTACTTC.

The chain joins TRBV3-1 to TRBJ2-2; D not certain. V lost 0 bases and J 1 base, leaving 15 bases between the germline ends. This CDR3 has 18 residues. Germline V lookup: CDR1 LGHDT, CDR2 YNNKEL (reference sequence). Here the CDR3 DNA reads TGTGCCAGCAGCCAAGATATAGGCTTCCGAATGAACACCGGGGAGCTGTTTTTT. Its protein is CASSQDIGFRMNTGELFF.

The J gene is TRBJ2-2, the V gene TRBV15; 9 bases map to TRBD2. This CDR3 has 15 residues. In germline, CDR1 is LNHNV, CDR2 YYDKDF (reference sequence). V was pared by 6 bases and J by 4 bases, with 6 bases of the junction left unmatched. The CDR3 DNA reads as TGTGCCACCAGTACAGCGGGGGGACCCACCGGGGAGCTGTTTTTT. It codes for CATSTAGGPTGELFF.

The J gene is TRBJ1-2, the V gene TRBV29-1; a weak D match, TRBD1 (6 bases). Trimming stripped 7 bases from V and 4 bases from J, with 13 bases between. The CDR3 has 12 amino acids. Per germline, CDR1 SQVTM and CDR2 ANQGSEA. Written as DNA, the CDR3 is TGCAGCGCTCTCACAGGGACCTATGGCTACACCTTC. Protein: CSALTGTYGYTF.

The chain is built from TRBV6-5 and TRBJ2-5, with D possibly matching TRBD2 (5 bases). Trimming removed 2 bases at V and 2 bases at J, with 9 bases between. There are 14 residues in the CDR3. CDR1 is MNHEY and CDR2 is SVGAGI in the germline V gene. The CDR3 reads CASSYEGRQETQYF. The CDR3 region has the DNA TGTGCCAGCAGTTACGAGGGTAGGCAAGAGACCCAGTACTTC.

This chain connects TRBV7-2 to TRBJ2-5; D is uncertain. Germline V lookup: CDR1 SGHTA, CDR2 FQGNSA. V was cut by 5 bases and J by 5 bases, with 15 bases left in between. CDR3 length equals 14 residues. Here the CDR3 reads CASSTPTARETQYF. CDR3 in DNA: TGTGCCAGCAGCACCCCTACCGCGAGGGAGACCCAGTACTTC.